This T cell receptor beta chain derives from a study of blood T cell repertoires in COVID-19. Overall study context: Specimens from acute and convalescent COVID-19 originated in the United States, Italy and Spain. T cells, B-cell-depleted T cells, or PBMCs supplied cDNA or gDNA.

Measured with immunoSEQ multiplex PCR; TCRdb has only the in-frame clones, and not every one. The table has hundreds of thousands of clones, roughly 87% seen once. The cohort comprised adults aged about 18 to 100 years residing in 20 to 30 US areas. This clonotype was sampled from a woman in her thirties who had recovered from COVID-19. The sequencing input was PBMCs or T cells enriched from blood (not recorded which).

CDR3: CASSLALAVGETQYF. The CDR3 DNA follows: TGTGCCAGCAGTTTGGCCCTTGCGGTGGGAGAGACCCAGTACTTC. V gene TRBV27 combines with J gene TRBJ2-5; D ambiguous. Germline V lookup: CDR1 MNHEY, CDR2 SMNVEV (reference sequence). The CDR3 extends over 15 amino acids. V was clipped by 3 bases and J by 4 bases, with 15 bases between them.